This TCR beta chain was observed in a study of graft-versus-host responses after intestinal transplantation. The assay was immunoSEQ multiplex PCR, and TCRdb's table has in-frame clones only and misses some. Found here are tens of thousands of clones, about four fifths of them singletons; the top ten hold 15% to 20%. Findings of the study overall: Clonal ratios of graft-versus-host to host-versus-graft in allografts were high for patients exhibiting graft-donor T cell macrochimerism. Early post-transplant HvG declines were associated with peak circulating GvH clone levels.

In regard to this clone: The antigen is not known.

The CDR3 covers 15 residues. Germline assignment: CDR1 MGHRA and CDR2 YSYEKL. Trimming removed 0 bases at V and 4 bases at J, with 12 bases between. The input for sequencing was unstimulated CD8+ T cells sorted from spleen or lymph node cells, taken before intestinal transplant. The source is a human donor who received an intestinal transplant. The J gene is TRBJ2-5, the V gene TRBV4-1; no reliable D call. In DNA, the CDR3 is TGCGCCAGCAGCCAAGACTCGGTCCTCGGAGAGACCCAGTACTTC. As protein: CASSQDSVLGETQYF.